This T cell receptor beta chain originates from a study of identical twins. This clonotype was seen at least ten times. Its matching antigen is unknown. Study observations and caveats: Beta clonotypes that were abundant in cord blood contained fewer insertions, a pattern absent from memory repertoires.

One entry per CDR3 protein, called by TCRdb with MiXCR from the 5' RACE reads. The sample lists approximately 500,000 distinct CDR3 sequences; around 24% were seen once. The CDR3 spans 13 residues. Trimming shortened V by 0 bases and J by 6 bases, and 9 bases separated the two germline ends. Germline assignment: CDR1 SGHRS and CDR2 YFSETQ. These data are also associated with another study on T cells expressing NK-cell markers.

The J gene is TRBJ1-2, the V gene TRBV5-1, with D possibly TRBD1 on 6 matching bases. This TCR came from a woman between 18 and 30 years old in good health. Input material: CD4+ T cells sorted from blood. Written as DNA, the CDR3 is TGCGCCAGCAGCTTGGGTACAGGGCATGGCTACACCTTC. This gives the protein CASSLGTGHGYTF. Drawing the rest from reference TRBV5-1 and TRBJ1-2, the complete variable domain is KAGVTQTPRYLIKTRGQQVTLSCSPISGHRSVSWYQQTPGQGLQFLFEYFSETQRNKGNFPGRFSGRQFSNSRSEMNVSTLELGDSALYLCASSLGTGHGYTFGSGTRLTVV.